This T cell receptor beta chain was retrieved from a study of blood T cell repertoires in COVID-19. Across the study: From the United States, Italy and Spain came samples of acute and convalescent COVID-19.

Clones were sequenced by immunoSEQ multiplex PCR, and TCRdb holds only the in-frame ones, with some missing. The sample lists approximately 270,000 clones, over 75% occurring once. Trimming shortened V by 5 bases and J by 5 bases, and 9 bases separated the two germline ends. The CDR3 is 12 residues long. Germline lookup yields CDR1 LNHDA and CDR2 SQIVND (reference sequence). The sample comprised PBMCs or T cells enriched from blood (not recorded which). V usage is TRBV19 and J usage is TRBJ1-2; D gene uncertain. The receptor comes from a man aged 35 to 55 who had recovered from COVID-19. In DNA form, the CDR3 reads TGTGCCAGTAGTCGGGAGGTATATGGCTACACCTTC. Its translation is CASSREVYGYTF.